In its sample, the clone carrying this T cell receptor (beta chain) was seen once. The entry originates in a study of blood T cell repertoires in COVID-19. Study background: From T cells, B-cell-depleted T cells, or PBMCs came the material, which was cDNA or gDNA.

Authors' analysis steps: From reference gene primer amplification, estimates of nucleated cell counts were derived. Libraries were prepared by immunoSEQ multiplex PCR; TCRdb keeps only in-frame clonotypes and omits some of them. V, J and clone size reflect that table, while D and trimming were determined from the DNA. The sample shows a few hundred thousand clones, 86% of them seen only once. Trimming removed 2 bases from V and 5 bases from J, with 10 bases in between. This CDR3 has 13 amino acids. Germline V lookup: CDR1 GTSNPN, CDR2 SVGIG (reference sequence). Patients from Seattle were sampled longitudinally, starting during active infection.

Sequenced material: peripheral blood. This receptor was taken from a woman aged 45 to 65 with COVID-19, enrolled during active disease. The chain links TRBV30 to TRBJ2-4, with D unresolved. DNA of the CDR3: TGTGCCTGGAGTCAACGGAGACAAAACATTCAGTACTTC. This encodes CAWSQRRQNIQYF.